The 7 T cell receptor beta chains listed next were all sequenced from one sample in a study of T cells in Graves' hyperthyroidism and ophthalmopathy. Amplified regions were TCR beta CDR3 sequences from RNA transcripts. A first-round RT-PCR of the TCR CDR3 used the HTBI primer set. Using its own MiXCR run on the multiplex PCR reads, TCRdb lists one record per CDR3 protein. The sample records 300,000 to 450,000 distinct CDR3 sequences, about a sixth being singletons. The sequenced sample was blood. These receptors came from a woman between 35 and 50 years old with Graves' ophthalmopathy.

This clonotype was seen repeatedly, ten times or more. V gene TRBV6-2 or TRBV6-3 combines with J gene TRBJ2-4; D call uncertain. Germline CDR1 and CDR2: MNHEY and SVGEGT. CDR3 length: 16 amino acids. With 2 bases removed from V and 0 bases from J, the gap between germline ends came to 11 bases. The CDR3: CASSYGPPQAKNIQYF. The CDR3 DNA sequence: TGTGCCAGCAGTTACGGACCCCCTCAAGCCAAAAACATTCAGTACTTC.

On this clonotype itself: This may stem from a read error, because a much larger clone lies one nucleotide away. This chain links TRBV28 with TRBJ2-2, with 7 bases fitting TRBD1. Germline values: CDR1 MDHEN, CDR2 SYDVKM. This CDR3 contains 15 residues. The CDR3, as DNA: TGTGCCGGCAGTTTCGGAGACAGGGACACCGGGGAGCTGTTTTTT. The encoded protein is CAGSFGDRDTGELFF.

This clonotype was seen only a few times. A junction boundary mismatches the germline segment, possibly from a read error. The J gene is TRBJ1-2, the V gene TRBV4-1; D remains ambiguous. Germline CDR1 and CDR2: MGHRA and YSYEKL. The CDR3 runs 14 residues. CDR3: CASSQEAANYGYTF. The CDR3 nucleotides read TGCGCCAGCAGTCAAGAGGCGGCCAACTATGGCTACACCTTC.

This clonotype is a singleton in its sample. The V call is TRBV6-1, the J call TRBJ2-5; 7 bases map to TRBD2. The V gene's germline CDR1 is MNHNS and CDR2 SASEGT. The CDR3 contains 15 residues. V was clipped by 6 bases and J by 1 base; unmatched bases: 8. The CDR3 nucleotides are TGTGCCAGCAGCACCGGGACTAAGCTCCAAGAGACCCAGTACTTC. Residues: CASSTGTKLQETQYF.

This clonotype came up a few times. The chain joins TRBV20-1 to TRBJ1-5; 8 bases line up with TRBD1. The CDR3 is 15 residues long. The V and J ends lost 3 bases and 9 bases, in that order; junction bases with no gene match: 13. The germline CDR1 and CDR2 sequences are DFQATT and SNEGSKA (reference sequence). The CDR3 DNA is TGCAGTGCTAGGGAACAGGGGGTGAGGAGACGGCCCCAGCATTTT. Its translation is CSAREQGVRRRPQHF.

In its sample, this clonotype was seen many times. The CDR3 nucleotides are TGTGCCAGCAGTCCCCAGGCCTTGAACACCGGGGAGCTGTTTTTT. It translates to CASSPQALNTGELFF. This sequence joins TRBV12-3 or TRBV12-4 and TRBJ2-2; D is unclear. Trimming took off 5 bases at V and 1 base at J, with 11 bases between the two ends. The CDR3 contains 15 residues.

This clonotype was counted at least ten times. The chain couples TRBV30 to TRBJ1-1; tentatively, D is TRBD1 (6 bases). V was clipped by 4 bases and J by 0 bases, with 12 bases between them. Germline CDR1 is GTSNPN and CDR2 is SVGIG (reference sequence). The CDR3 runs to 14 residues. The CDR3 DNA sequence: TGTGCCTGGAACAGGGCAGGATTGAACACTGAAGCTTTCTTT. Protein sequence: CAWNRAGLNTEAFF.